What follows are 19 T cell receptor beta chains derived from one specimen sequenced in a study of cytomegalovirus exposure and HLA in healthy donors (dated by TCRdb to the late 2010s). Library preparation employed the immunoSEQ multiplex PCR assay. For the multiplex PCR, a mixture combining 60 forward primers for TCR Vbeta segments and 13 reverse primers for TCR Jbeta segments was used. Entries here come from immuneACCESS through TCRdb and include only in-frame sequences with V and J called. Some clones fail to appear in such tables; in the studies checked, an unresolved V gene covers under half of the shortfall, and the cause of the remainder is unknown. The sample records 150,000 to 200,000 clones, 68% of which are singletons. The ten largest clones take up roughly 2.7% of the sample. Sequenced: PBMCs. These receptors were collected from a woman between 40 and 55 years old in good health and CMV-seropositive.

This clone was seen just once. The chain employs TRBV18 and TRBJ1-1, with 9 bases aligning to TRBD1. The CDR3 spans 18 residues. Germline V gene data show CDR1 as KGHSH and CDR2 as LQKENI. Trimming at V came to 4 bases and at J to 0 bases, leaving 12 bases not matched to a gene. The CDR3 DNA reads TGTGCCAGCTCACTACGTGAATTGGGACAGGGCCTGAACACTGAAGCTTTCTTT. Its protein is CASSLRELGQGLNTEAFF. The whole variable domain, filled in from reference TRBV18 and TRBJ1-1, reads NAGVMQNPRHLVRRRGQEARLRCSPMKGHSHVYWYRQLPEEGLKFMVYLQKENIIDESGMPKERFSAEFPKEGPSILRIQQVVRGDSAAYFCASSLRELGQGLNTEAFFGQGTRLTVV.

The V and J genes are TRBV19 and TRBJ2-3; a weak D match, TRBD1 (5 bases). The CDR3 has 16 residues. Per germline, CDR1 LNHDA and CDR2 SQIVND (reference sequence). The ends were cut back, 7 bases at V and 4 bases at J, with 21 bases in the middle. CDR3 residues: CASICQRQGPSDTQYF. The CDR3 region has the DNA TGTGCCAGTATTTGTCAAAGGCAGGGTCCATCAGATACGCAGTATTTT.

The sample holds a few counts of this clone. The chain links TRBV7-3 to TRBJ2-5, with 7 positions matching TRBD2. The CDR3 is 18 amino acids. The germline gives CDR1 SGHTA, CDR2 FQGTGA. The V gene end was trimmed by 1 base and the J gene end by 5 bases; junction bases not matched to a gene: 16. The CDR3 is CASSLRASSGSTAETQYF. CDR3 sequence (DNA): TGTGCCAGCAGCTTAAGGGCGTCTAGCGGCAGCACAGCGGAGACCCAGTACTTC. Full variable domain (missing parts from reference TRBV7-3 and TRBJ2-5): GAGVSQTPSNKVTEKGKYVELRCDPISGHTALYWYRQSLGQGPEFLIYFQGTGAADDSGLPNDRFFAVRPEGSVSTLKIQRTERGDSAVYLCASSLRASSGSTAETQYFGPGTRLLVL.

This clone was counted a few times. The V and J genes are TRBV12-2 and TRBJ2-3; the DNA was not compared with TRBD2, the D call given in the table. TRBV12-2 is shown as a pseudogene. The CDR3 is 15 residues long. The CDR3 sequence is CASRLLAGRTDTQYF. CDR3 DNA: TGTGCAAGTCGCTTACTAGCGGGACGCACAGATACGCAGTATTTT.

The chain links TRBV10-3 to TRBJ1-1; D call uncertain. Germline CDR1 is ENHRY and CDR2 is SYGVKD. With 6 bases removed from V and 3 bases from J, the gap between germline ends came to 11 bases. This CDR3 spans 13 amino acids. CDR3 DNA: TGTGCCATCAGAACTTTTCTGGACACTGAAGCTTTCTTT. Its protein is CAIRTFLDTEAFF.

This clone has only a few counts. This chain uses TRBV6-1 with TRBJ1-5; D not certain. V lost 5 bases, J lost 6 bases, and 11 bases lay in between. The CDR3 sequence is 13 residues long. Germline CDR1 and CDR2: MNHNS and SASEGT. The CDR3 protein is CASSKTGFQPQHF. Written as DNA, the CDR3 is TGTGCCAGCAGTAAAACGGGTTTTCAGCCCCAGCATTTT.

The chain combines TRBV2 with TRBJ2-2; tentative D call: TRBD2 (6 bases). The CDR3 covers 15 residues. The germline CDR1 and CDR2 sequences are SNHLY and FYNNEI. V dropped 10 bases and J dropped 0 bases, with 15 bases sitting between them. CDR3 sequence (DNA): TGTGCCACCGCTAGCGTTTCCGCGAACACCGGGGAGCTGTTTTTT. Its protein product is CATASVSANTGELFF.

The chain joins TRBV5-1 to TRBJ1-1; TRBD1 matches 7 bases. V lost 4 bases and J lost 4; bases outside the gene matches: 4. The CDR3 is 13 residues long. Germline V CDR1 and CDR2: SGHRS, YFSETQ. The CDR3: CASSTGTVTEAFF. In DNA form, the CDR3 reads TGCGCCAGCAGCACGGGGACAGTCACTGAAGCTTTCTTT. The full variable domain, completed using reference TRBV5-1 and TRBJ1-1, is KAGVTQTPRYLIKTRGQQVTLSCSPISGHRSVSWYQQTPGQGLQFLFEYFSETQRNKGNFPGRFSGRQFSNSRSEMNVSTLELGDSALYLCASSTGTVTEAFFGQGTRLTVV.

The V call is TRBV30, the J call TRBJ1-5; no clear D. V was pared by 4 bases and J by 0 bases, with 13 bases between. CDR3 length: 15 residues. Germline CDR1 GTSNPN, CDR2 SVGIG (reference sequence). The CDR3: CAWNPRESSNQPQHF. CDR3 in DNA: TGTGCCTGGAACCCCCGGGAGAGTAGCAATCAGCCCCAGCATTTT. Full variable domain (rest looked up from reference TRBV30 and TRBJ1-5): SQTIHQWPATLVQPVGSPLSLECTVEGTSNPNLYWYRQAAGRGLQLLFYSVGIGQISSEVPQNLSASRPQDRQFILSSKKLLLSDSGFYLCAWNPRESSNQPQHFGDGTRLSIL.

The genes are TRBV7-2 and TRBJ2-3, with 7 bases lining up with TRBD2. The length of the CDR3 is 17 residues. J lost 5 bases, V lost 4 bases, and 15 bases had no gene match. The germline gives CDR1 SGHTA, CDR2 FQGNSA. CDR3 residues: CASSSRGSGYLIDTQYF. CDR3 sequence (DNA): TGTGCCAGCAGCTCCCGGGGTAGCGGGTACCTCATAGATACGCAGTATTTT. The full variable domain, completed using reference TRBV7-2 and TRBJ2-3, is GAGVSQSPSNKVTEKGKDVELRCDPISGHTALYWYRQSLGQGLEFLIYFQGNSAPDKSGLPSDRFSAERTGGSVSTLTIQRTQQEDSAVYLCASSSRGSGYLIDTQYFGPGTRLTVL.

The CDR3 region is CASSVEGGVAFF. The DNA of the CDR3 is TGTGCCAGCAGCGTTGAAGGGGGGGTAGCTTTCTTT. V gene TRBV9 combines with J gene TRBJ1-1; D may be TRBD1 (6 bases). V lost 2 bases and J lost 10, with 12 bases in between. Looked up from germline, CDR1 is SGDLS and CDR2 is YYNGEE. The CDR3 has 12 amino acids.

This clone was recorded a few times. The V and J genes are TRBV9 and TRBJ2-7; TRBD2 aligns across 13 bases. CDR3 length equals 16 residues. Germline V gene lookup returns CDR1 SGDLS and CDR2 YYNGEE. V lost 4 bases to trimming and J lost 3 bases; unmatched junction nucleotides: 7. The CDR3: CASSIAGTSGNYEQYF. The CDR3 DNA reads as TGTGCCAGCAGCATAGCCGGGACTAGCGGGAACTACGAGCAGTACTTC.

V is TRBV4-3 and J is TRBJ2-6, with no clear D. Germline values: CDR1 LGHNA, CDR2 YSLEER. There are 16 residues in the CDR3. Trimming cost V 0 bases and J 4 bases, with 10 bases left between them. CDR3 DNA: TGCGCCAGCAGCCAAGATCCCGTTTCCGGGGCCAACGTCCTGACTTTC. This gives the protein CASSQDPVSGANVLTF.

The chain is built from TRBV5-1 and TRBJ2-7, with 9 nucleotides matching TRBD1. Germline V lookup: CDR1 SGHRS, CDR2 YFSETQ. There are 14 residues in the CDR3. The V gene end was trimmed by 5 bases and the J gene end by 6 bases; junction bases not matched to a gene: 9. The CDR3 here is CASRPGQGGSEQYF. The DNA for the CDR3 is TGCGCCAGCAGGCCGGGACAGGGCGGCTCCGAGCAGTACTTC.

V usage is TRBV6-5 and J usage is TRBJ2-7, with 7 bases fitting TRBD2. CDR1 is MNHEY, CDR2 SVGAGI, per germline. Trimming at V came to 6 bases and at J to 0 bases, leaving 8 bases not matched to a gene. This CDR3 region has 15 residues. CDR3 DNA: TGTGCCAGCAGGGACATCCAGCGGGACTCCTACGAGCAGTACTTC. This gives the protein CASRDIQRDSYEQYF.

The chain employs TRBV5-1 and TRBJ2-7, with a tentative D call TRBD1 (5 bases). The CDR3 runs to 16 residues. Germline assignment: CDR1 SGHRS and CDR2 YFSETQ. Trimming removed 0 bases from V and 0 bases from J, with 13 bases in between. This CDR3 reads CASSLAQTGFSYEQYF. In DNA form, the CDR3 reads TGCGCCAGCAGCTTGGCGCAAACAGGATTCTCCTACGAGCAGTACTTC.

This clone was seen only a few times. The chain has TRBV4-2 and TRBJ1-4, with D maybe TRBD1 (5 bases). Germline V gives CDR1 LGHNA, CDR2 YNFKEQ. Trimming stripped 1 base from V and 5 bases from J, with 8 bases between. The CDR3 loop spans 14 amino acids. The CDR3 DNA reads TGTGCCAGCAGCCAAGGGGGCGCGAATGAAAAACTGTTTTTT. This gives the protein CASSQGGANEKLFF.

The chain carries TRBV19 and TRBJ2-1; possible D gene TRBD1, 6 bases. The CDR3 loop spans 15 amino acids. Trimming removed 9 bases from V and 3 bases from J, with 18 bases in between. Germline lookup yields CDR1 LNHDA and CDR2 SQIVND (reference sequence). CDR3 region: CASTHGQRDYNEQFF. The CDR3 DNA reads TGTGCCAGCACTCACGGACAGAGAGACTACAATGAGCAGTTCTTC. The full variable domain, with the rest looked up from reference TRBV19 and TRBJ2-1, is DGGITQSPKYLFRKEGQNVTLSCEQNLNHDAMYWYRQDPGQGLRLIYYSQIVNDFQKGDIAEGYSVSREKKESFPLTVTSAQKNPTAFYLCASTHGQRDYNEQFFGPGTRLTVL.

The V call is TRBV29-1, the J call TRBJ2-5; TRBD2 matches at 8 bases. With 7 bases clipped from V and 5 bases from J, the junction kept 6 bases outside the gene matches. The germline gives CDR1 SQVTM, CDR2 ANQGSEA. The CDR3 totals 12 residues. The CDR3 coding sequence is TGCAGCGGGCGAAGCGGGAGTGAGACCCAGTACTTC. Translating it yields CSGRSGSETQYF.